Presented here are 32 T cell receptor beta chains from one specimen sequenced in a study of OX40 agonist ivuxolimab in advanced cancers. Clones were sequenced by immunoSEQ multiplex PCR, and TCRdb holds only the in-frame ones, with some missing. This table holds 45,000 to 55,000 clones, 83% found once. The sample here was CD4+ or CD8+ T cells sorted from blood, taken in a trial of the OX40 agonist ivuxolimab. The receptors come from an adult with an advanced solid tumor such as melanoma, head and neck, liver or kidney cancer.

The CDR3 DNA follows: TGTGCCAGCACTCTTACGACCGGGGAGCTGTTTTTT. It yields the protein CASTLTTGELFF. This chain uses TRBV6-5 with TRBJ2-2; the D is unclear. Germline CDR1 is MNHEY and CDR2 is SVGAGI. The CDR3 is 12 amino acids. Trimming left V 7 bases short and J 5 bases short, with 8 bases between.

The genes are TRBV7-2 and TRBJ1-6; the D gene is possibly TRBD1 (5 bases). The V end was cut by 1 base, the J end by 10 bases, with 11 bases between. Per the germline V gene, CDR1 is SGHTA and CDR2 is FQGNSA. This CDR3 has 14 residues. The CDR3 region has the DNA TGTGCCAGCAGCTTAGTCAGGGCCTCATCACCCCTCCACTTT. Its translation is CASSLVRASSPLHF.

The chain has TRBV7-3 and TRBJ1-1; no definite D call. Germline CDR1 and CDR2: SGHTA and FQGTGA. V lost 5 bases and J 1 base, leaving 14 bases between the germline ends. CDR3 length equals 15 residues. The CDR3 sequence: CASSIEPGQNTEAFF. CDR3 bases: TGTGCCAGCAGCATCGAGCCGGGTCAGAACACTGAAGCTTTCTTT.

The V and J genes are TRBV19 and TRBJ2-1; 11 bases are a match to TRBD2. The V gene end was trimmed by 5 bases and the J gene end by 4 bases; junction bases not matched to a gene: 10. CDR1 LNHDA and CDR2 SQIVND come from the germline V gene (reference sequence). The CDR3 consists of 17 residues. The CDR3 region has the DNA TGTGCCAGTAGTTCACGGAGTAGCGGGGGGGCTTACAATGAGCAGTTCTTC. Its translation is CASSSRSSGGAYNEQFF.

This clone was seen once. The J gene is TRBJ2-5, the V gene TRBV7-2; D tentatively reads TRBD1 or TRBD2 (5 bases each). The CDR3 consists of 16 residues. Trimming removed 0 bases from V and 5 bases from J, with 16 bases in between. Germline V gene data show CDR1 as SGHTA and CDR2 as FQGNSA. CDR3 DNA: TGTGCCAGCAGCTTAGCATCGGGTGGGGGTGTGGAGACCCAGTACTTC. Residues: CASSLASGGGVETQYF.

The CDR3 loop reads CASSQRRNYGYTF. The CDR3 region has the DNA TGTGCCAGCAGCCAAAGGCGGAACTATGGCTACACCTTC. This rearrangement joins TRBV14 to TRBJ1-2; D is undetermined. This CDR3 has 13 amino acids. V dropped 2 bases and J dropped 2 bases, with 6 bases sitting between them. The germline gives CDR1 SGHDN, CDR2 FVKESK.

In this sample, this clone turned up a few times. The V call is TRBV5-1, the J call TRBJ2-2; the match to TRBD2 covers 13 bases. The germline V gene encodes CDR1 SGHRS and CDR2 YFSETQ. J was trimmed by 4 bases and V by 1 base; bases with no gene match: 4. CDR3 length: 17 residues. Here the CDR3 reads CASSLLTSGGITGELFF. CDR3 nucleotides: TGCGCCAGCAGCTTGTTGACTAGCGGGGGGATCACCGGGGAGCTGTTTTTT.

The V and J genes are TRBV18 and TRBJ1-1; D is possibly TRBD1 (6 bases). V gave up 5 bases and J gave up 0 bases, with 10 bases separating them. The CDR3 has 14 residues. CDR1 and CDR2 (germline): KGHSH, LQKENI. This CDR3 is CASSSGQLNTEAFF. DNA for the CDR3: TGTGCCAGCTCATCAGGACAGTTGAACACTGAAGCTTTCTTT.

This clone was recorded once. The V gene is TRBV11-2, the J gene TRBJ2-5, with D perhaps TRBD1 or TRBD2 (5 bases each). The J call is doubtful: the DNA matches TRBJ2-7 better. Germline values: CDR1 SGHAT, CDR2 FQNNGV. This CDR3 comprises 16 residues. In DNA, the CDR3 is TGTGCCAGCAGCTTATATACGGGACGTTCGTCCTACGAGCAGTACTTC. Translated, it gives CASSLYTGRSSYEQYF.

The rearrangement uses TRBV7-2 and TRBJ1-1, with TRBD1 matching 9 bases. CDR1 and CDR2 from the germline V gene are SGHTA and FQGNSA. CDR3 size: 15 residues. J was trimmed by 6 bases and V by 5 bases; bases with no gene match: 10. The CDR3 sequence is CASSVTGGLQAEAFF. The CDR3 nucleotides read TGTGCCAGCAGCGTAACAGGGGGCCTCCAGGCTGAAGCTTTCTTT.

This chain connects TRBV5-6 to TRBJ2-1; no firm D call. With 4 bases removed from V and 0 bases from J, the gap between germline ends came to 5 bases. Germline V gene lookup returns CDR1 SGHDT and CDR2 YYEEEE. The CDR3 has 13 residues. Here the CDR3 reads CASSPISYNEQFF. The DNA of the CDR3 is TGTGCCAGCAGCCCAATCTCCTACAATGAGCAGTTCTTC.

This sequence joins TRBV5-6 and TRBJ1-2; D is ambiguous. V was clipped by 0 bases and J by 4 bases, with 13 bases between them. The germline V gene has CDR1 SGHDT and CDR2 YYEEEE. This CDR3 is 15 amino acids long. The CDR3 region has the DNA TGTGCCAGCAGCTTGGGTTATCGGGTAGCCTATGGCTACACCTTC. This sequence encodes CASSLGYRVAYGYTF.

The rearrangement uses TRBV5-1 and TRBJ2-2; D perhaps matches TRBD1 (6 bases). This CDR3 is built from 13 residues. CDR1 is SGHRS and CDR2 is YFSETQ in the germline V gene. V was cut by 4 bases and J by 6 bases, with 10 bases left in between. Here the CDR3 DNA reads TGCGCCAGCAGCGAACCAGGGGCCGGGGAGCTGTTTTTT. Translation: CASSEPGAGELFF.

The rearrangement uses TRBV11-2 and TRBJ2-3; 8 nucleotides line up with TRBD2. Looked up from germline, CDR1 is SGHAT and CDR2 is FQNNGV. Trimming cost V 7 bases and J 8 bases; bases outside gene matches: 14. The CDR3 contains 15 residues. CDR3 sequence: CASTPVGGAIGTQYF. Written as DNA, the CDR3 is TGTGCCAGCACACCGGTCGGGGGGGCCATAGGTACGCAGTATTTT. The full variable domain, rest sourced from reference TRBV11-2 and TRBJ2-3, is EAGVAQSPRYKIIEKRQSVAFWCNPISGHATLYWYQQILGQGPKLLIQFQNNGVVDDSQLPKDRFSAERLKGVDSTLKIQPAKLEDSAVYLCASTPVGGAIGTQYFGPGTRLTVL.

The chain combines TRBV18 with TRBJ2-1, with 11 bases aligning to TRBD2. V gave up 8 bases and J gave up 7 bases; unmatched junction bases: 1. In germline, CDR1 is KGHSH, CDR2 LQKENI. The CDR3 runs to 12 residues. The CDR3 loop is CASGTSGNEQFF. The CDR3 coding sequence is TGTGCCAGCGGGACTAGCGGAAATGAGCAGTTCTTC.

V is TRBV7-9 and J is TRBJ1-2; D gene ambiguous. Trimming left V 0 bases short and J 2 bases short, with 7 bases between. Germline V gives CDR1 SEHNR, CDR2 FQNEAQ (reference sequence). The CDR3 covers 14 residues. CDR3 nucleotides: TGTGCCAGCAGCTTAGCTTCGGGGAACTATGGCTACACCTTC. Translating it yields CASSLASGNYGYTF.

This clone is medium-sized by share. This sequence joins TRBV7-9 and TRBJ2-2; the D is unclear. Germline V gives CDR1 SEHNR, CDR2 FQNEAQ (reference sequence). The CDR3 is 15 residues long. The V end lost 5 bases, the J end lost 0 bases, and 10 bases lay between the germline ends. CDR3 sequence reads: CASSPTTTNTGELFF. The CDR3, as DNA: TGTGCCAGCAGCCCAACCACAACGAACACCGGGGAGCTGTTTTTT.

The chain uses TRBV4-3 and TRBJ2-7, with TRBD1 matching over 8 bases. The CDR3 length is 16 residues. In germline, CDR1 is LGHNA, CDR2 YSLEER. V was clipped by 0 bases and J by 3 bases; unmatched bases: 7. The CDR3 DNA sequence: TGCGCCAGCAGCCAAGATTCAGCGACAGGGGTCTACGAGCAGTACTTC. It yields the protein CASSQDSATGVYEQYF.

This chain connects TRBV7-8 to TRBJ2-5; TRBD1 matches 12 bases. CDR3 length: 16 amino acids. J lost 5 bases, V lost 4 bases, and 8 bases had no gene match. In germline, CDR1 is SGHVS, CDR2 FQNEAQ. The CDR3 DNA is TGTGCCAGCAGCTCCTGGGGACAGGGGGCTGTGGAGACCCAGTACTTC. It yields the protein CASSSWGQGAVETQYF.

CDR3 protein: CASSLGQSYEQYF. The CDR3 bases are TGCGCCAGCAGCTTAGGACAGAGCTACGAGCAGTACTTC. The chain joins TRBV5-1 to TRBJ2-7; D possibly corresponds to TRBD1 (6 bases). The ends were cut back, 2 bases at V and 3 bases at J, with 9 bases in the middle. In germline, CDR1 is SGHRS, CDR2 YFSETQ. The CDR3 runs 13 residues.

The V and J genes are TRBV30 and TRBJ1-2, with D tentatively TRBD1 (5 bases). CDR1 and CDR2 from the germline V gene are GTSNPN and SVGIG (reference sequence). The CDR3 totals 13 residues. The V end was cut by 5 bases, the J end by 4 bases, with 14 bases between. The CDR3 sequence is CAWSRGRGYGYTF. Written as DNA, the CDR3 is TGTGCCTGGTCGCGGGGGAGGGGCTATGGCTACACCTTC. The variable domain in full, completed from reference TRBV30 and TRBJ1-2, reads SQTIHQWPATLVQPVGSPLSLECTVEGTSNPNLYWYRQAAGRGLQLLFYSVGIGQISSEVPQNLSASRPQDRQFILSSKKLLLSDSGFYLCAWSRGRGYGYTFGSGTRLTVV.

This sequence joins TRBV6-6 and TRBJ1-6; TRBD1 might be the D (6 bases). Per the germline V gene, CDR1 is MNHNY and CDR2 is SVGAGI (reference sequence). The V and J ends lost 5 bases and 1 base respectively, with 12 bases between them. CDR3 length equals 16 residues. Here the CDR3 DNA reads TGTGCCAGCAGTCCTGGACAGCTATCCTATAATTCACCCCTCCACTTT. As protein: CASSPGQLSYNSPLHF.

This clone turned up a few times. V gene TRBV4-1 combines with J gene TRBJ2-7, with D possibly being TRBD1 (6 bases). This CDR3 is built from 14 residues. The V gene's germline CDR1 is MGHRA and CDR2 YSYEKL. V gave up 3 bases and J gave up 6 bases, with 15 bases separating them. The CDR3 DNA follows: TGCGCCAGCAGCCAGGAATACAGGGTCTTCGAGCAGTACTTC. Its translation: CASSQEYRVFEQYF.

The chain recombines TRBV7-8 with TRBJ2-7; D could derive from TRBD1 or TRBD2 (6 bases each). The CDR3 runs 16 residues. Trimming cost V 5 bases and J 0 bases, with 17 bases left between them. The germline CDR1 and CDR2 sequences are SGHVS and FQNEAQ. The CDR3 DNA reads TGTGCCAGCAGCCGACCCGGGGGCCTCGCCTCCTACGAGCAGTACTTC. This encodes CASSRPGGLASYEQYF.

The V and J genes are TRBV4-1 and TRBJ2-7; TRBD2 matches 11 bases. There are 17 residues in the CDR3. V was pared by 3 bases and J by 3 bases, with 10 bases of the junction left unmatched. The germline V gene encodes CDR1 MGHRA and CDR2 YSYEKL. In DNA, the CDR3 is TGCGCCAGCAGCCACGCCATTGGGACTAGCGGAATCTACGAGCAGTACTTC. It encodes CASSHAIGTSGIYEQYF.

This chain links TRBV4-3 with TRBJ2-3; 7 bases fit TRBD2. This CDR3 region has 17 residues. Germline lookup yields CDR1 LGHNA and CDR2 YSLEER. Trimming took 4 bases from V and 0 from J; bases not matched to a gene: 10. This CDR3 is CASSPREGGGSTDTQYF. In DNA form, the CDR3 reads TGCGCCAGCAGCCCCCGGGAAGGCGGGGGTAGCACAGATACGCAGTATTTT.

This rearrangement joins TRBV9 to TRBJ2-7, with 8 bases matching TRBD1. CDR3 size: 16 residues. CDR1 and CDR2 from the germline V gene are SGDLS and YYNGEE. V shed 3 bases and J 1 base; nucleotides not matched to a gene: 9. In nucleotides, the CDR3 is TGTGCCAGCAGCGCAAGCGAACAGGGGGGATCCTACGAGCAGTACTTC. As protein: CASSASEQGGSYEQYF.

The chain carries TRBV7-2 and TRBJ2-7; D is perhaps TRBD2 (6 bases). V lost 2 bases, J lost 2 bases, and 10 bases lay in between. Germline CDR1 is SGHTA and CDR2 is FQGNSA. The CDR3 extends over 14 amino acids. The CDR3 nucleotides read TGTGCCAGCAGCTTAATTGGGACTCCCTACGAGCAGTACTTC. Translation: CASSLIGTPYEQYF.

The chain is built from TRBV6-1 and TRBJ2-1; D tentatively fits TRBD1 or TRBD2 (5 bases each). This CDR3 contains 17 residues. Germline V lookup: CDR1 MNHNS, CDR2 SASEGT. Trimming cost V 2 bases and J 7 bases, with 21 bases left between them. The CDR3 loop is CASSEPLGGRSGNEQFF. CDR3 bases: TGTGCCAGCAGTGAACCTCTTGGGGGAAGGAGTGGGAATGAGCAGTTCTTC.

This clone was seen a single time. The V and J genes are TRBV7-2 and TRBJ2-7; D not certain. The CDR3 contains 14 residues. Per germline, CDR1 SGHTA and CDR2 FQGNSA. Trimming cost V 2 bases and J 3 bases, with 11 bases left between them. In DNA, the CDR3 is TGTGCCAGCAGCTTACAAGTTTCTAGCTACGAGCAGTACTTC. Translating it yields CASSLQVSSYEQYF.

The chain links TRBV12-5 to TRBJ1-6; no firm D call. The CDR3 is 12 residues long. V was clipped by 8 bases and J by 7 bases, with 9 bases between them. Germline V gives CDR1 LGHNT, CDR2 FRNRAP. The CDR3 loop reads CASSLVNSPLHF. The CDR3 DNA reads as TGTGCTAGTTCCCTCGTCAATTCACCCCTCCACTTT.

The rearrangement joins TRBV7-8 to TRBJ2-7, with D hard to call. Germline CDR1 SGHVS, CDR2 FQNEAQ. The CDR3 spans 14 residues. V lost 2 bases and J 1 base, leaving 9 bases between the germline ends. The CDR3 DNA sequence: TGTGCCAGCAGCTTAAGACTGGATTCCTACGAGCAGTACTTC. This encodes CASSLRLDSYEQYF.